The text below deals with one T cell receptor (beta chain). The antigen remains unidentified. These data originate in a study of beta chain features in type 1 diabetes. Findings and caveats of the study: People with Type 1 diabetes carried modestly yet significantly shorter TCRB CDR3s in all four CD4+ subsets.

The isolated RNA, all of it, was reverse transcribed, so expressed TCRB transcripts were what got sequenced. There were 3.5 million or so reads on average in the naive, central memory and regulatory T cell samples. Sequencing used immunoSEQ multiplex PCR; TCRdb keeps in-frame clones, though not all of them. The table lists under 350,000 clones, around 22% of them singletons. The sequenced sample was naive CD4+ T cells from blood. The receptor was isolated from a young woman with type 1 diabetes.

The CDR3 nucleotides read TGCAGCGTTGTAGCCCAGCGGGGGGAGACCCAGTACTTC. This gives the protein CSVVAQRGETQYF. The chain employs TRBV29-1 and TRBJ2-5; 8 positions match TRBD2. CDR1 SQVTM and CDR2 ANQGSEA come from the germline V gene. This CDR3 spans 13 amino acids. V lost 4 bases, J lost 5 bases, and 6 bases stayed unmatched.